These 31 T cell receptor beta chains originate from one sample sequenced in a study of T-cell reconstitution after alpha-beta-depleted transplantation in children (dated by TCRdb to 2016 to 2017). Receptors were amplified or captured by PCR. The sequencing machine was an Illumina HiSeq 2500. To normalize quantification of the TCRbeta repertoire, the TCR libraries were built with molecular barcoding that relied on unique molecular identifiers. The public reads were reanalyzed by TCRdb: fastp trimming at Q25, MiXCR alignment, in-frame beta chains only. Each entry is one CDR3 protein sequence, shown with its most common DNA and genes. The sample has some 520,000 distinct CDR3 sequences on record, about 31% of them singletons. Around 2.3% of the sample rests with the top ten. The sequencing here drew on PBMCs from the stem cell graft donor, taken from the stem cell graft. These receptors came from a human donor who donated a stem cell graft to a child with aplastic anemia.

This clonotype was counted a few times. V usage is TRBV6-5 and J usage is TRBJ2-1; D not certain. CDR1 and CDR2 from the germline V gene are MNHEY and SVGAGI. This CDR3 contains 16 residues. The V end was cut by 3 bases, the J end by 4 bases, with 16 bases between. The DNA of the CDR3 is TGTGCCAGCAGTTATTATGGACCAGATCCGTACAATGAGCAGTTCTTC. Its protein product is CASSYYGPDPYNEQFF.

The chain uses TRBV20-1 and TRBJ2-7, with D perhaps matching TRBD1 or TRBD2 (5 bases each). The germline V gene has CDR1 DFQATT and CDR2 SNEGSKA (reference sequence). The CDR3 extends over 14 amino acids. V was clipped by 0 bases and J by 6 bases, with 15 bases between them. CDR3 bases: TGCAGTGCTAGAGATTCCGGACCGGGGCTCGAGCAGTACGTC. Translation: CSARDSGPGLEQYV.

The chain carries TRBV28 and TRBJ1-5; maybe TRBD1 (5 bases). Per germline, CDR1 MDHEN and CDR2 SYDVKM. The CDR3 is 16 amino acids. V lost 3 bases to trimming and J lost 1 base, with 13 bases between them. CDR3: CASSFGRGRSNQPQHF. CDR3 nucleotide sequence: TGTGCCAGCAGTTTCGGACGGGGGAGAAGCAATCAGCCCCAGCATTTT. Combining the CDR3 with reference TRBV28 and TRBJ1-5 gives the whole variable domain DVKVTQSSRYLVKRTGEKVFLECVQDMDHENMFWYRQDPGLGLRLIYFSYDVKMKEKGDIPEGYSVSREKKERFSLILESASTNQTSMYLCASSFGRGRSNQPQHFGDGTRLSIL.

CDR3: CAWREQGFTDTQYF. The DNA of the CDR3 is TGTGCCTGGAGGGAACAGGGGTTCACAGATACGCAGTATTTT. This sequence joins TRBV30 and TRBJ2-3; 7 bases fit TRBD1. Germline V CDR1 and CDR2: GTSNPN, SVGIG (reference sequence). CDR3 length: 14 amino acids. The J segment lost 2 bases and the V segment lost 3 bases, leaving 5 bases of the junction unmatched.

The rearrangement joins TRBV6-1 to TRBJ1-5, with TRBD1 as a possible D gene (5 bases). The CDR3 has 15 amino acids. Germline CDR1 and CDR2: MNHNS and SASEGT. The germline V and J ends were trimmed by 4 bases and 7 bases, with 17 bases remaining between them. The CDR3 protein is CASSGEWTPLQPQHF. CDR3 nucleotide sequence: TGTGCCAGCAGTGGAGAATGGACACCCCTGCAGCCCCAGCATTTT.

This clonotype was picked up one time. This chain uses TRBV7-2 with TRBJ2-3, with 9 bases identical to TRBD2. CDR3 length equals 16 residues. Germline V gene sequence: CDR1 SGHTA, CDR2 FQGNSA. V trimming: 5 bases; J trimming: 1 base; junction bases outside the gene matches: 7. Written as DNA, the CDR3 is TGTGCCAGCAGCCCCCGGCCTAGCGGGGGCACAGATACGCAGTATTTT. Translating gives CASSPRPSGGTDTQYF.

This clonotype has a handful of counts. The chain recombines TRBV6-4 with TRBJ2-3; D gene ambiguous. CDR1 is MRHNA, CDR2 SNTAGT, per germline. The CDR3 covers 14 residues. V was pared by 8 bases and J by 2 bases, with 14 bases between. The CDR3 loop reads CASSRGRYTDTQYF. As DNA, the CDR3 is TGTGCCAGCTCCCGTGGGCGATACACAGATACGCAGTATTTT.

This clonotype was seen a few times. The chain joins TRBV5-6 to TRBJ2-5; D not resolved. The germline CDR1 and CDR2 sequences are SGHDT and YYEEEE. V dropped 0 bases and J dropped 4 bases, with 10 bases sitting between them. The length of the CDR3 is 14 residues. CDR3 residues: CASSLAAIVETQYF. In DNA, the CDR3 is TGTGCCAGCAGCTTGGCGGCCATCGTAGAGACCCAGTACTTC. Full variable domain (rest looked up from reference TRBV5-6 and TRBJ2-5): DAGVTQSPTHLIKTRGQQVTLRCSPKSGHDTVSWYQQALGQGPQFIFQYYEEEERQRGNFPDRFSGHQFPNYSSELNVNALLLGDSALYLCASSLAAIVETQYFGPGTRLLVL.

The rearrangement joins TRBV7-2 to TRBJ2-1, with a tentative D call TRBD1 (5 bases). Germline CDR1 is SGHTA and CDR2 is FQGNSA. This CDR3 is 15 amino acids long. V was clipped by 5 bases and J by 1 base, with 12 bases between them. CDR3 sequence: CASSKPDNSYNEQFF. The CDR3 bases are TGTGCCAGCAGCAAACCGGACAATTCCTACAATGAGCAGTTCTTC.

This sequence joins TRBV15 and TRBJ1-4; 7 nucleotides line up with TRBD1. CDR1 and CDR2 from the germline V gene are LNHNV and YYDKDF (reference sequence). The CDR3 consists of 15 residues. Trimming took 3 bases from V and 5 from J; bases not matched to a gene: 6. This chain's CDR3 is CATSSADRANEKLFF. CDR3 nucleotide sequence: TGTGCCACCAGCAGTGCTGACAGGGCAAATGAAAAACTGTTTTTT.

Only a few counts were recorded for this clonotype. The V gene is TRBV18, the J gene TRBJ2-1; the D gene is possibly TRBD2 (6 bases). Trimming removed 1 base from V and 4 bases from J, with 11 bases in between. CDR1 KGHSH and CDR2 LQKENI come from the germline V gene. The CDR3 loop spans 15 amino acids. This chain's CDR3 is CASSPLSGDYNEQFF. The CDR3 region has the DNA TGTGCCAGCTCACCACTTAGCGGCGATTACAATGAGCAGTTCTTC.

The gene calls are TRBV27 and TRBJ1-1, with unresolved D. CDR1 and CDR2 (germline): MNHEY, SMNVEV (reference sequence). The ends were cut back, 2 bases at V and 7 bases at J, with 20 bases in the middle. CDR3 length: 16 residues. The DNA of the CDR3 is TGTGCCAGCAGTTTAGCCCCCCCAGGTGGAGGGCATGAAGCTTTCTTT. This gives the protein CASSLAPPGGGHEAFF.

The chain carries TRBV9 and TRBJ1-6; D possibly corresponds to TRBD1 (5 bases). The germline V gene has CDR1 SGDLS and CDR2 YYNGEE. The V gene lost 1 base and the J gene lost 7 bases, with 9 bases spanning the gap. The CDR3 loop spans 14 amino acids. CDR3 region: CASSVRGDNSPLHF. The CDR3, as DNA: TGTGCCAGCAGCGTAAGGGGTGACAATTCACCCCTCCACTTT.

The chain couples TRBV18 to TRBJ1-5; D call uncertain. Germline V lookup: CDR1 KGHSH, CDR2 LQKENI. Between the trimmed V and J ends, which lost 2 bases and 3 bases, there was a span of 8 bases. This CDR3 region has 14 residues. The CDR3 DNA reads TGTGCCAGCTCACCAATAGGATTCAATCAGCCCCAGCATTTT. Its translation is CASSPIGFNQPQHF. The variable domain in full, with the rest retrieved from reference TRBV18 and TRBJ1-5, is NAGVMQNPRHLVRRRGQEARLRCSPMKGHSHVYWYRQLPEEGLKFMVYLQKENIIDESGMPKERFSAEFPKEGPSILRIQQVVRGDSAAYFCASSPIGFNQPQHFGDGTRLSIL.

The chain recombines TRBV5-1 with TRBJ2-1, with 8 bases that match TRBD1. Germline CDR1 is SGHRS and CDR2 is YFSETQ. V shed 5 bases and J 10 bases; nucleotides not matched to a gene: 8. This CDR3 contains 13 residues. The CDR3, as DNA: TGCGCCAGCAGTTATCAGGACAGGGCAGAGCAGTTCTTC. Encoded protein: CASSYQDRAEQFF. The whole variable domain, filled in from reference TRBV5-1 and TRBJ2-1, reads KAGVTQTPRYLIKTRGQQVTLSCSPISGHRSVSWYQQTPGQGLQFLFEYFSETQRNKGNFPGRFSGRQFSNSRSEMNVSTLELGDSALYLCASSYQDRAEQFFGPGTRLTVL.

This clonotype came up a few times. CDR3 DNA: TGTGCCAGCAGGGAAGAGGGCGGGAGACTCTACAATGAGCAGTTCTTC. This sequence encodes CASREEGGRLYNEQFF. The chain has TRBV6-2 or TRBV6-3 and TRBJ2-1, with TRBD2 matching over 7 bases. The junction had 11 bases not matched to a gene; V was cut back by 6 bases and J by 3 bases. Germline loops: CDR1 MNHEY, CDR2 SVGEGT. The CDR3 is 16 amino acids.

This sequence joins TRBV4-3 and TRBJ2-1, with D unresolved. V lost 0 bases, J lost 3 bases, and 9 bases lay in between. The CDR3 loop spans 15 amino acids. CDR1 and CDR2 from the germline V gene are LGHNA and YSLEER. In nucleotides, the CDR3 is TGCGCCAGCAGCCAAGAATTGGCGAACTACAATGAGCAGTTCTTC. Amino acid sequence: CASSQELANYNEQFF.

This clonotype was seen a handful of times. The V call is TRBV20-1, the J call TRBJ2-1; D is perhaps TRBD2 (6 bases). The CDR3 has 13 amino acids. CDR1 is DFQATT, CDR2 SNEGSKA, per germline (reference sequence). With 5 bases removed from V and 6 bases from J, the gap between germline ends came to 14 bases. This chain's CDR3 is CSAPIADRNEQFF. The CDR3 DNA sequence: TGCAGTGCTCCCATAGCGGATCGCAATGAGCAGTTCTTC.

This chain joins TRBV6-1 and TRBJ1-1; D is unresolved. CDR1 and CDR2 (germline): MNHNS, SASEGT. The CDR3 spans 12 residues. Trimming removed 7 bases at V and 11 bases at J, with 17 bases between. The CDR3 loop reads CASTKEYIGAFF. CDR3 DNA: TGTGCCAGCACTAAGGAGTATATCGGGGCTTTCTTT.

The V and J genes are TRBV10-2 and TRBJ1-5; tentative D call: TRBD1 (5 bases). Deletions cut 8 bases from V and 4 bases from J, with 18 bases between. Germline loops: CDR1 WSHSY, CDR2 SAAADI. The CDR3 totals 15 residues. The CDR3: CASGPRVPGNQPQHF. CDR3 in DNA: TGCGCCAGCGGACCCAGGGTTCCAGGGAATCAGCCCCAGCATTTT.

This chain connects TRBV13 to TRBJ2-1; 13 nucleotides agree with TRBD2. The CDR3 is made up of 16 amino acids. The germline CDR1 and CDR2 sequences are PRHDT and FYEKMQ (reference sequence). J lost 8 bases, V lost 5 bases, and 9 bases had no gene match. The CDR3 reads CASSRRTSGSGDEQFF. DNA for the CDR3: TGTGCCAGCAGCCGCCGGACTAGCGGGAGTGGGGATGAGCAGTTCTTC.

This chain connects TRBV4-3 to TRBJ1-5, with unresolved D. Germline values: CDR1 LGHNA, CDR2 YSLEER. V lost 0 bases and J lost 4, with 10 bases in between. The CDR3 is made up of 15 amino acids. CDR3 in amino acids: CASSQENSHNQPQHF. The CDR3 DNA reads as TGCGCCAGCAGCCAAGAAAACAGCCATAATCAGCCCCAGCATTTT.

The table lists this clonotype with a few counts. The chain recombines TRBV30 with TRBJ2-7; perhaps D is TRBD1 or TRBD2 (6 bases each). The CDR3 is 15 amino acids. CDR1 is GTSNPN, CDR2 SVGIG, per germline (reference sequence). V was cut by 4 bases and J by 5 bases, with 21 bases left in between. The DNA of the CDR3 is TGTGCCTGGACGTTAGGGGGGCGCCGCAATGACGAGCAGTACTTC. Translating gives CAWTLGGRRNDEQYF.

The chain combines TRBV15 with TRBJ2-7; D may match TRBD1 or TRBD2 (5 bases each). The CDR3 loop spans 19 amino acids. Germline CDR1 reads LNHNV; CDR2 reads YYDKDF (reference sequence). V was shortened by 5 bases and J by 6 bases, with 32 bases between the two germline ends. CDR3 bases: TGTGCCACCAGCGAACAAAGAATAGGTAGGGCAGGGAGAATCGGCGAGCAGTACTTC. It specifies CATSEQRIGRAGRIGEQYF.

The genes are TRBV15 and TRBJ2-1; 7 bases align to TRBD2. V dropped 5 bases and J dropped 5; count of bases not matched to a gene: 6. CDR1 is LNHNV, CDR2 YYDKDF, per germline (reference sequence). The CDR3 consists of 14 residues. CDR3 in DNA: TGTGCCACCAGCGCGACTAGCCGACACAATGAGCAGTTCTTC. This encodes CATSATSRHNEQFF.

In this sample, this clonotype turned up a few times. V gene TRBV20-1 combines with J gene TRBJ2-3; D is unclear. Germline lookup yields CDR1 DFQATT and CDR2 SNEGSKA (reference sequence). The V end lost 5 bases, the J end lost 2 bases, and 14 bases lay between the germline ends. The CDR3 runs 14 residues. In DNA, the CDR3 is TGCAGTGCTGCCCTAGGTGGGGACACAGATACGCAGTATTTT. Translating gives CSAALGGDTDTQYF.

The gene calls are TRBV6-2 or TRBV6-3 and TRBJ1-2, with D possibly being TRBD1 (5 bases). In germline, CDR1 is MNHEY, CDR2 SVGEGT. V lost 5 bases and J 1 base, leaving 17 bases between the germline ends. The CDR3 is made up of 16 amino acids. CDR3 residues: CASSAEQVWVNYGYTF. The CDR3 bases are TGTGCCAGCAGTGCGGAACAGGTGTGGGTTAACTATGGCTACACCTTC.

V usage is TRBV12-3 or TRBV12-4 and J usage is TRBJ1-5; 9 bases line up with TRBD1. V shed 0 bases, J shed 6 bases, and the junction held 3 bases outside the gene matches. This CDR3 has 15 amino acids. The CDR3 loop is CASSLAGQGIQPQHF. Here the CDR3 DNA reads TGTGCCAGCAGTTTAGCTGGACAGGGGATTCAGCCCCAGCATTTT.

The V and J genes are TRBV12-3 or TRBV12-4 and TRBJ2-5, with 11 bases fitting TRBD2. The CDR3 runs to 16 residues. V shed 3 bases and J 1 base; nucleotides not matched to a gene: 4. The CDR3 coding sequence is TGTGCCAGCAGTTTCGTGGGGACTAGCGGCCAAGAGACCCAGTACTTC. Amino acid sequence: CASSFVGTSGQETQYF.

The count of this clonotype is one. The chain has TRBV25-1 and TRBJ2-2; D is undetermined. The germline V gene has CDR1 MGHDK and CDR2 SYGVNS. V was trimmed by 8 bases and J by 1 base, leaving 8 bases between them. The CDR3 runs 13 residues. In DNA form, the CDR3 reads TGTGCCAGCGGGATCGAGAACACCGGGGAGCTGTTTTTT. It codes for CASGIENTGELFF.

The rearrangement links TRBV20-1 to TRBJ1-4, with D unresolved. The ends were cut back, 0 bases at V and 3 bases at J, with 11 bases in the middle. The V gene's germline CDR1 is DFQATT and CDR2 SNEGSKA (reference sequence). CDR3 length: 15 residues. The CDR3 sequence is CSARDSRQPNEKLFF. The CDR3 DNA reads TGCAGTGCTAGAGATTCGCGTCAACCTAATGAAAAACTGTTTTTT.